The rows below give T cell receptor beta chains drawn from one sample of a study of shared T cell receptors in the human thymus. This table comes from immunoSEQ multiplex PCR, and its TCRdb copy is limited to in-frame clones, with some not included. The table shows approximately 580,000 clones, with about four fifths occurring only once. This sample also belongs to another study, concerning human thymus T cells.

The sequenced sample was thymocytes. These receptors were taken from a boy less than two years old with a congenital heart defect. The CDR3 runs from the conserved cysteine through the conserved F or W. A D gene is named only where the DNA matches it firmly. Where a row states a size, it is once, few, many or the class of an expanded clone; other rows omit it.

few	TRBJ2-5	TRBV30	TRBD2	CAWSVTGRAYQRETQYF	TGTGCCTGGAGTGTGACCGGGAGGGCATACCAGAGAGAGACCCAGTACTTC
NA	TRBJ2-1	TRBV11-3	NA	CASSLNPFGENEQFF	TGTGCCAGCAGCTTAAACCCATTTGGAGAGAATGAGCAGTTCTTC
NA	TRBJ2-7	TRBV7-2	TRBD2	CASSWRTSGRAHEQYF	TGTGCCAGCAGCTGGCGGACTAGCGGGAGGGCCCACGAGCAGTACTTC
few	TRBJ2-1	TRBV4-1	NA	CASSQDWPGGLEYNEQFF	TGCGCCAGCAGCCAAGATTGGCCCGGGGGACTGGAGTACAATGAGCAGTTCTTC
once	TRBJ2-3	TRBV27	TRBD2	CASTGTSGTDTQYF	TGTGCCAGTACAGGTACTAGCGGCACAGATACGCAGTATTTT
NA	TRBJ1-1	TRBV10-1	NA	CASSFGQWDTEAFF	TGCGCCAGCAGTTTTGGGCAGTGGGACACTGAAGCTTTCTTT
NA	TRBJ2-7	TRBV6-5	NA	CASSYKAGTYEQYF	TGTGCCAGCAGTTACAAGGCGGGAACTTACGAGCAGTACTTC
NA	TRBJ2-7	TRBV27	TRBD1	CASSLRGQAGGYEQYF	TGTGCCAGCAGTTTAAGGGGGCAGGCCGGAGGCTACGAGCAGTACTTC
NA	TRBJ1-4	TRBV19	NA	CASSIGLLGREKLFF	TGTGCCAGTAGTATAGGGCTCCTGGGCAGGGAAAAACTGTTTTTT
NA	TRBJ1-2	TRBV4-1	NA	CASSQDPGGWNGYTF	TGCGCCAGCAGCCAAGATCCGGGCGGGTGGAATGGCTACACCTTC
NA	TRBJ2-2	TRBV5-6	NA	CASSSRGKGVPGELFF	TGTGCCAGCAGCTCCCGGGGGAAGGGTGTCCCCGGGGAGCTGTTTTTT
NA	TRBJ2-7	TRBV28	TRBD2	CASSFRTSGSHAYEQYF	TGTGCCAGCAGTTTCCGGACTAGCGGGAGCCATGCCTACGAGCAGTACTTC
NA	TRBJ2-7	TRBV4-3	NA	CASSQDGFGRERTYEQYF	TGCGCCAGCAGCCAAGATGGGTTCGGGCGGGAACGTACCTACGAGCAGTACTTC
NA	TRBJ2-7	TRBV7-9	TRBD1	CASSRQGPFYEQYF	TGTGCCAGCAGTCGACAGGGGCCGTTCTACGAGCAGTACTTC